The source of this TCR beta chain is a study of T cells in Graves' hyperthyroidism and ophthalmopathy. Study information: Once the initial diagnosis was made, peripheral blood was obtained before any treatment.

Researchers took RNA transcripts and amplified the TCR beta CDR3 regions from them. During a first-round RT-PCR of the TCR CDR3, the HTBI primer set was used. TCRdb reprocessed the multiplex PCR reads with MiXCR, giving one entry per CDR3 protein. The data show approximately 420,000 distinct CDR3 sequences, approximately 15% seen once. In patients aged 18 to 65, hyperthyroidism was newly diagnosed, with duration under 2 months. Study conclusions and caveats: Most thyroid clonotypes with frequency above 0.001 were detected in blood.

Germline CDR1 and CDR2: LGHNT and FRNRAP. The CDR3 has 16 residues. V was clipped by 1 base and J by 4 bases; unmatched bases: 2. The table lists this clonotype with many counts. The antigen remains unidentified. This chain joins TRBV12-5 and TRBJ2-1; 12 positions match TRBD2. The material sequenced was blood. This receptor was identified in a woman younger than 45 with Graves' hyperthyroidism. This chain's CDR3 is CASGLDGLAGYNEQFF. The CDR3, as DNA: TGTGCTAGTGGTTTGGACGGACTAGCGGGGTACAATGAGCAGTTCTTC.